Listed below are T cell receptor beta chains from one sample, sequenced in a study of identical twins. TCRdb reprocessed the 5' RACE reads via MiXCR and lists one record per CDR3 protein. The repertoire has hundreds of thousands of distinct CDR3 sequences, about 20% of them found once; the top ten carry 13%. These same data were also listed under a study on T cells expressing NK-cell markers.

Sequenced: PBMCs. Every receptor here comes from a woman under 30 in good health. Both conserved end residues are trimmed from each CDR3.

cdr3_length: 11
j_call: TRBJ2-7
v_call: TRBV28
cdr3_aa: ASTGRLVHEQY

cdr3_length: 11
j_call: TRBJ2-7
v_call: TRBV20-1
cdr3_aa: SLGGTGNYEQY

cdr3_length: 13
j_call: TRBJ2-1
v_call: TRBV6-1
cdr3_aa: ASSDRGGGYNEQF

cdr3_length: 14
j_call: TRBJ2-1
v_call: TRBV2
cdr3_aa: ASPRLAGDGENEQF

cdr3_length: 14
j_call: TRBJ1-2
v_call: TRBV20-1
cdr3_aa: SAETYRDPVWYGYT

cdr3_length: 15
j_call: TRBJ2-1
v_call: TRBV6-1
cdr3_aa: ASSPGFGGAGYNEQF

cdr3_length: 13
j_call: TRBJ2-7
v_call: TRBV27
cdr3_aa: ASSFFGGGIYEQY

cdr3_length: 11
j_call: TRBJ1-3
v_call: TRBV20-1
cdr3_aa: SARRASGNTIY

cdr3_length: 13
j_call: TRBJ1-2
v_call: TRBV5-1
cdr3_aa: ASRPQGEMAYGYT

cdr3_length: 15
j_call: TRBJ2-2
v_call: TRBV20-1
cdr3_aa: SARDRRTGARTGELF

cdr3_length: 13
j_call: TRBJ2-7
v_call: TRBV15
cdr3_aa: ATSREGGSPYEQY

cdr3_length: 12
j_call: TRBJ2-5
v_call: TRBV5-1
cdr3_aa: ASSTSGGGETQY

cdr3_length: 10
j_call: TRBJ2-5
v_call: TRBV15
cdr3_aa: ATSRGQETQY

cdr3_length: 14
j_call: TRBJ2-5
v_call: TRBV7-2
cdr3_aa: ASTHELAAYQETQY

cdr3_length: 14
j_call: TRBJ2-3
v_call: TRBV29-1
cdr3_aa: SVERASGSYGVTQY

cdr3_length: 12
j_call: TRBJ1-1
v_call: TRBV20-1
cdr3_aa: SAPPGGRDDEAF

cdr3_length: 14
j_call: TRBJ2-2
v_call: TRBV5-1
cdr3_aa: ASSLSPSGFTGELF

cdr3_length: 15
j_call: TRBJ2-1
v_call: TRBV15
cdr3_aa: ATSRDLPSGGSLQQF

cdr3_length: 12
j_call: TRBJ2-1
v_call: TRBV6-1
cdr3_aa: AAWTGGSYNEQF

cdr3_length: 15
j_call: TRBJ2-1
v_call: TRBV15
cdr3_aa: ATSRDWSSGTNNEQF

cdr3_length: 15
j_call: TRBJ2-6
v_call: TRBV12-3/TRBV12-4
cdr3_aa: ASSLRTGSSGANVLT

cdr3_length: 11
j_call: TRBJ2-4
v_call: TRBV5-6
cdr3_aa: ASNLRGIDIQY

cdr3_length: 12
j_call: TRBJ1-1
v_call: TRBV5-5
cdr3_aa: ASSPVGSNTEAF

cdr3_length: 13
j_call: TRBJ1-4
v_call: TRBV12-3/TRBV12-4
cdr3_aa: ASTKTGQANEKLF